A single sample is the source of the 17 T cell receptor beta chains below, sequenced in a study of cytomegalovirus exposure and HLA in healthy donors. Profiling relied on immunoSEQ multiplex PCR, and the TCRdb table lists in-frame clones only, not all of them. The data show 300,000 to 400,000 clones, approximately 86% seen once. Sample: PBMCs. The receptors derive from a man aged 25-45 years in good health and CMV-seronegative.

This chain links TRBV5-4 with TRBJ1-1, with a tentative D call TRBD1 (5 bases). The V gene's germline CDR1 is SGHNT and CDR2 YYREEE (reference sequence). V lost 3 bases and J lost 3, with 15 bases in between. The CDR3 covers 15 residues. The CDR3 here is CASSSQTGGDTEAFF. As DNA, the CDR3 is TGTGCCAGCAGCTCCCAAACCGGGGGTGACACTGAAGCTTTCTTT.

CDR3 nucleotide sequence: TGTGCCAGCAGACGAACGGTCAACTATGGCTACACCTTC. Protein: CASRRTVNYGYTF. This chain joins TRBV6-5 and TRBJ1-2, with D unclear. Germline V lookup: CDR1 MNHEY, CDR2 SVGAGI. Trimming cost V 6 bases and J 2 bases, with 10 bases left between them. The CDR3 sequence is 13 residues long.

The gene calls are TRBV2 and TRBJ2-7; possible D gene TRBD1, 6 bases. This CDR3 is built from 14 residues. Trimming took 3 bases from V and 3 from J, leaving 12 bases between them. The germline V gene has CDR1 SNHLY and CDR2 FYNNEI. CDR3 sequence (DNA): TGTGCCAGCAGTGATAAGGGACACTTCTACGAGCAGTACTTC. Amino acids: CASSDKGHFYEQYF. Full variable domain (outside the CDR3, taken from reference TRBV2 and TRBJ2-7): EPEVTQTPSHQVTQMGQEVILRCVPISNHLYFYWYRQILGQKVEFLVSFYNNEISEKSEIFDDQFSVERPDGSNFTLKIRSTKLEDSAMYFCASSDKGHFYEQYFGPGTRLTVT.

The chain has TRBV19 and TRBJ1-6; D is unclear. Between the trimmed V and J ends, which lost 6 bases and 7 bases, there was a span of 10 bases. CDR1 and CDR2 (germline): LNHDA, SQIVND (reference sequence). CDR3 length: 13 amino acids. For the CDR3, the DNA is TGTGCCAGTAGAGCCTTTCGGAATTCACCCCTCCACTTT. Translation: CASRAFRNSPLHF.

The chain uses TRBV19 and TRBJ1-2, with 7 positions matching TRBD1. The junction had 5 bases not matched to a gene; V was cut back by 3 bases and J by 4 bases. The germline gives CDR1 LNHDA, CDR2 SQIVND (reference sequence). This CDR3 is built from 14 residues. The CDR3 spells CASSIKAGGYGYTF. CDR3 bases: TGTGCCAGTAGTATCAAGGCAGGGGGCTATGGCTACACCTTC.

The table lists this clone with a count of one. The chain couples TRBV10-3 to TRBJ1-1; no definite D call. The germline gives CDR1 ENHRY, CDR2 SYGVKD. The length of the CDR3 is 13 residues. Trimming pared 2 bases from V and 4 bases from J, leaving 8 bases between. CDR3 amino acids: CAISEEYSTEAFF. The CDR3 nucleotides read TGTGCCATCAGTGAGGAGTACAGCACTGAAGCTTTCTTT.

The V gene is TRBV25-1, the J gene TRBJ2-5; D ambiguous. CDR3 length: 11 amino acids. The germline V and J ends were trimmed by 2 bases and 7 bases, with 5 bases remaining between them. CDR1 MGHDK and CDR2 SYGVNS come from the germline V gene. Here the CDR3 reads CASSEMATQYF. CDR3 coding DNA: TGTGCCAGCAGTGAAATGGCGACCCAGTACTTC.

The V and J genes are TRBV7-9 and TRBJ1-1; 8 nucleotides match TRBD1. Germline loops: CDR1 SEHNR, CDR2 FQNEAQ (reference sequence). The trim removed 4 bases at V and 4 bases at J, leaving 8 bases unmatched. The CDR3 has 15 amino acids. CDR3 nucleotides: TGTGCCAGCAGCTCATGGCAGGGGGCGACCACTGAAGCTTTCTTT. It translates to CASSSWQGATTEAFF.

This chain uses TRBV4-3 with TRBJ1-3; possibly TRBD1 for D (5 bases). The ends were cut back, 1 base at V and 4 bases at J, with 17 bases in the middle. This CDR3 has 17 residues. CDR1 is LGHNA and CDR2 is YSLEER in the germline V gene. The CDR3 here is CASSQVVGRGGGNTIYF. CDR3 DNA: TGCGCCAGCAGCCAAGTCGTGGGACGGGGAGGGGGAAACACCATATATTTT.

This chain connects TRBV5-6 to TRBJ1-1, with 8 bases lining up with TRBD1. Germline lookup yields CDR1 SGHDT and CDR2 YYEEEE. CDR3 size: 14 residues. V lost 1 base, J lost 5 bases, and 4 bases stayed unmatched. CDR3 sequence: CASSLSQGATEAFF. The CDR3 DNA reads TGTGCCAGCAGCTTGTCCCAGGGGGCGACTGAAGCTTTCTTT. Variable domain in full (rest from reference TRBV5-6 and TRBJ1-1): DAGVTQSPTHLIKTRGQQVTLRCSPKSGHDTVSWYQQALGQGPQFIFQYYEEEERQRGNFPDRFSGHQFPNYSSELNVNALLLGDSALYLCASSLSQGATEAFFGQGTRLTVV.

The rearrangement uses TRBV15 and TRBJ2-1, with 8 bases identical to TRBD2. V lost 10 bases and J lost 7; bases outside the gene matches: 15. Looked up from germline, CDR1 is LNHNV and CDR2 is YYDKDF (reference sequence). This CDR3 spans 15 amino acids. The CDR3 loop is CAIASGTSGLNEQFF. As DNA, the CDR3 is TGTGCCATCGCTTCCGGGACTAGTGGTTTGAATGAGCAGTTCTTC.

The rearrangement joins TRBV30 to TRBJ2-3; no firm D call. This CDR3 is 13 amino acids long. The V and J ends lost 2 bases and 3 bases respectively, with 9 bases between them. Germline lookup yields CDR1 GTSNPN and CDR2 SVGIG (reference sequence). The CDR3 here is CAWSLFRTDTQYF. CDR3 sequence (DNA): TGTGCCTGGAGTCTCTTCAGAACAGATACGCAGTATTTT.

The gene calls are TRBV27 and TRBJ1-1; maybe TRBD1 (5 bases). Between the trimmed V and J ends, which lost 1 base and 3 bases, there was a span of 18 bases. Germline CDR1 is MNHEY and CDR2 is SMNVEV (reference sequence). The length of the CDR3 is 17 residues. CDR3 sequence: CASSLYRTLKKDTEAFF. CDR3 DNA: TGTGCCAGCAGTTTATACCGGACACTCAAAAAGGACACTGAAGCTTTCTTT.

This clone appeared once. The gene calls are TRBV29-1 and TRBJ2-1, with D perhaps matching TRBD1 (6 bases). V was shortened by 5 bases and J by 8 bases, with 10 bases between the two germline ends. The length of the CDR3 is 11 residues. Germline CDR1 and CDR2: SQVTM and ANQGSEA. Written as DNA, the CDR3 is TGCAGCGTTTTACAGGGCTATGAGCAGTTCTTC. It yields the protein CSVLQGYEQFF.

The rearrangement links TRBV5-6 to TRBJ1-6; D is perhaps TRBD1 (5 bases). The V and J ends lost 0 bases and 0 bases respectively, with 7 bases between them. This CDR3 region has 16 residues. Germline CDR1 SGHDT, CDR2 YYEEEE. CDR3 amino acids: CASSLVGGSYNSPLHF. Here the CDR3 DNA reads TGTGCCAGCAGCTTGGTGGGGGGCTCCTATAATTCACCCCTCCACTTT. The full variable domain, completed using reference TRBV5-6 and TRBJ1-6, is DAGVTQSPTHLIKTRGQQVTLRCSPKSGHDTVSWYQQALGQGPQFIFQYYEEEERQRGNFPDRFSGHQFPNYSSELNVNALLLGDSALYLCASSLVGGSYNSPLHFGNGTRLTVT.

This clone was counted once. This sequence joins TRBV4-1 and TRBJ2-2; 8 bases are shared with TRBD1. V shed 3 bases, J shed 4 bases, and the junction held 10 bases outside the gene matches. Per germline, CDR1 MGHRA and CDR2 YSYEKL. The CDR3 is made up of 17 amino acids. As DNA, the CDR3 is TGCGCCAGCAGCCACCCCCCTTCCGGGACAGGCACCGGGGAGCTGTTTTTT. This gives the protein CASSHPPSGTGTGELFF.

The chain uses TRBV5-1 and TRBJ2-6; tentative D call: TRBD2 (5 bases). The V gene lost 0 bases and the J gene lost 2 bases, with 18 bases spanning the gap. The CDR3 sequence is 19 residues long. Germline V CDR1 and CDR2: SGHRS, YFSETQ. For the CDR3, the DNA is TGCGCCAGCAGCTTGGGGGGAGTTCTTGGCTCCCCTGGGGCCAACGTCCTGACTTTC. Its protein is CASSLGGVLGSPGANVLTF.